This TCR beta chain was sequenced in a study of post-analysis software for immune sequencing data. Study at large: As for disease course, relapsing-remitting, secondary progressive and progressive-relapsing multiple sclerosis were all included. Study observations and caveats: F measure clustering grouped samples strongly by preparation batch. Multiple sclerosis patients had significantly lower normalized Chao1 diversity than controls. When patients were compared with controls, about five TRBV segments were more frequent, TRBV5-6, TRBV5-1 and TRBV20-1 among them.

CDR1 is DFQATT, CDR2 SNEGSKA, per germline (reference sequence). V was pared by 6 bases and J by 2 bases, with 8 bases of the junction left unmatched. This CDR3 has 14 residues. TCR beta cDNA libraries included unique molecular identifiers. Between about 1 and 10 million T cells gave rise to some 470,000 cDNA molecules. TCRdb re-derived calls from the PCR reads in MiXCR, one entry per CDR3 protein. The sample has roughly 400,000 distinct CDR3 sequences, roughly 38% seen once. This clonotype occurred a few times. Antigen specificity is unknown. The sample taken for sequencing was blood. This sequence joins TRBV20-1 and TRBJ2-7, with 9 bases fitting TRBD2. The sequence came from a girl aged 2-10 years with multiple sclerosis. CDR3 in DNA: TGCAGTGCACTTAGCGGGAGCTCTACCTACGAGCAGTACTTC. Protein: CSALSGSSTYEQYF.